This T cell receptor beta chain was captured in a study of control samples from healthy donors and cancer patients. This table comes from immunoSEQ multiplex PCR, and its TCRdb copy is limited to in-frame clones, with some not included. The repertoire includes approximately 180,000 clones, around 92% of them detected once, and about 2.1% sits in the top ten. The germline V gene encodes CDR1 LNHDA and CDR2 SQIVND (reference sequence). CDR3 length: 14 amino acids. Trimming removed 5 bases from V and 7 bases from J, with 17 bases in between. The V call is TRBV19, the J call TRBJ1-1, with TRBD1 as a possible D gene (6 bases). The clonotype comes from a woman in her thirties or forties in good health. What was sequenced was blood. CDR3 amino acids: CASSGLGGLDEAFF. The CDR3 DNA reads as TGTGCCAGTAGTGGTCTGGGGGGGCTTGATGAAGCTTTCTTT.